This TCR beta chain came from a study of cytomegalovirus exposure and HLA in healthy donors. Notes on the study in general: A later analysis associated 16,951 TCR beta sequences with HLA alleles at a 0.05 false discovery rate.

Worth noting for this clone: The antigen remains undetermined.

The CDR3 has 15 amino acids. V gave up 1 base and J gave up 2 bases, with 11 bases separating them. From germline, CDR1 is MNHNS and CDR2 SASEGT. The study ran its PCR with 60 Vbeta and 13 Jbeta primers. Some clones are missing from TCRdb's copy, which holds only in-frame ones; the method was immunoSEQ multiplex PCR. Of about 180,000 clones listed, 75% to 85% are singletons. The receptor was derived from a girl aged 2 to 9 in good health and CMV-seropositive. This chain joins TRBV6-1 and TRBJ1-2; tentative D call: TRBD1 (5 bases). Sequenced material: PBMCs. The CDR3 DNA is TGTGCCAGCAGTGAAGGCTCGACAGTGAACTATGGCTACACCTTC. Translating gives CASSEGSTVNYGYTF.